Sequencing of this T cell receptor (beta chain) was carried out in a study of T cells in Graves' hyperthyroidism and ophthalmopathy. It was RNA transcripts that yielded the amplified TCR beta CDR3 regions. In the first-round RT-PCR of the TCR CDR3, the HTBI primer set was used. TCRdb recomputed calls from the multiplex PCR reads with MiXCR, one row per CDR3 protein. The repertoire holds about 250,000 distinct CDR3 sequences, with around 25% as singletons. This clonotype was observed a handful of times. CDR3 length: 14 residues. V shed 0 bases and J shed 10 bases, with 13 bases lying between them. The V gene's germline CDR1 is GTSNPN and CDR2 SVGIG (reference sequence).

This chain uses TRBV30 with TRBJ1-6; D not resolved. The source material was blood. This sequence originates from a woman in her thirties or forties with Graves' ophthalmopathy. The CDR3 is CAWSVSANGSPLHF. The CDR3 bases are TGTGCCTGGAGTGTGTCGGCAAACGGGTCACCCCTCCACTTT.